These 16 T cell receptor beta chains share one sample of origin, sequenced in a study of shared clonotypes between healthy human individuals. The repertoire was sequenced with immunoSEQ multiplex PCR; TCRdb's copy has only in-frame clones and lacks some. The profile shows roughly 2.6 million clones, approximately 90% of them singletons. The sequencing sample was made of naive CD4+ T cells sorted from blood. Subset in this sample: CD45RA+ positively selected. The source is a man aged 18-30 years in good health.

CDR3 loop: CASSFIAGGIDTQYF. The CDR3 DNA reads as TGTGCCAGCAGCTTTATAGCGGGAGGGATAGATACGCAGTATTTT. The chain employs TRBV11-3 and TRBJ2-3; 11 nucleotides agree with TRBD2. J was trimmed by 5 bases and V by 3 bases; bases with no gene match: 4. Per the germline V gene, CDR1 is SGHNT and CDR2 is YENEEA. This CDR3 has 15 amino acids.

The chain employs TRBV19 and TRBJ2-1; 7 nucleotides agree with TRBD1. This CDR3 comprises 16 residues. Germline trimming cut 1 base from V and 1 base from J; bases unmatched to any gene: 4. The germline V gene encodes CDR1 LNHDA and CDR2 SQIVND (reference sequence). CDR3 amino acids: CASSIVRDRSYNEQFF. The CDR3 nucleotides are TGTGCCAGTAGTATAGTTCGGGACAGATCCTACAATGAGCAGTTCTTC.

This rearrangement joins TRBV6-6 to TRBJ2-2; D might be TRBD2 (6 bases). Germline loops: CDR1 MNHNY, CDR2 SVGAGI (reference sequence). The V end lost 5 bases, the J end lost 6 bases, and 16 bases lay between the germline ends. The CDR3 totals 15 residues. The CDR3 loop reads CASSPVLTSPGELFF. The CDR3 nucleotides are TGTGCCAGCAGTCCTGTCCTAACTAGCCCCGGGGAGCTGTTTTTT.

As concerns this clone: Other nucleotide sequences from this sample produce the same CDR3. CDR3 sequence (DNA): TGTGCTAGTGGTTTGCCTAGCCCGGCCACGGAGACCCAGTACTTC. Translating gives CASGLPSPATETQYF. The chain combines TRBV12-5 with TRBJ2-5; the D gene is possibly TRBD2 (5 bases). The CDR3 extends over 15 amino acids. V was clipped by 2 bases and J by 5 bases, with 15 bases between them. CDR1 is LGHNT and CDR2 is FRNRAP in the germline V gene.

This chain connects TRBV19 to TRBJ1-2; tentatively, D is TRBD1 (6 bases). The CDR3 has 14 residues. Trimming cost V 3 bases and J 4 bases, with 12 bases left between them. Germline assignment: CDR1 LNHDA and CDR2 SQIVND (reference sequence). This chain's CDR3 is CASSISRQAYGYTF. The CDR3 coding sequence is TGTGCCAGTAGTATTTCCCGACAGGCCTATGGCTACACCTTC.

This clone was detected only once. This sequence joins TRBV7-2 and TRBJ2-7, with no clear D. Germline V gene data show CDR1 as SGHTA and CDR2 as FQGNSA. The CDR3 consists of 15 residues. V shed 5 bases and J shed 4 bases, with 18 bases lying between them. The CDR3, as DNA: TGTGCCAGCAGCGGGCCGGGTCTCTTAATTTACGAGCAGTACTTC. Amino acids: CASSGPGLLIYEQYF.

CDR3: CASTRDRSYGYTF. The CDR3 DNA reads TGTGCCAGCACCCGGGACAGATCCTATGGCTACACCTTC. The chain employs TRBV6-5 and TRBJ1-2; 7 bases map to TRBD1. The germline CDR1 and CDR2 sequences are MNHEY and SVGAGI. Trimming removed 7 bases from V and 4 bases from J; junction bases left unmatched: 6. The CDR3 sequence is 13 residues long.

The V call is TRBV23-1, the J call TRBJ2-6; TRBD1 matches 7 bases. TRBV23-1 is placed among ORFs of uncertain function. The V gene end was trimmed by 3 bases and the J gene end by 0 bases; junction bases not matched to a gene: 11. The CDR3 has 19 residues. In nucleotides, the CDR3 is TGCGCCAGCAGTCAGGTCGACAGGGAACGGGGCTCTGGGGCCAACGTCCTGACTTTC. It translates to CASSQVDRERGSGANVLTF.

The chain employs TRBV2 and TRBJ2-1; D is unclear. The CDR3 is 10 amino acids. Germline CDR1 and CDR2: SNHLY and FYNNEI. With 5 bases removed from V and 9 bases from J, the gap between germline ends came to 5 bases. The CDR3 region is CASSISEQFF. The CDR3 DNA is TGTGCCAGCAGTATCAGTGAGCAGTTCTTC.

This clone was seen only once. The chain couples TRBV7-2 to TRBJ2-7; a weak D match, TRBD2 (5 bases). Looked up from germline, CDR1 is SGHTA and CDR2 is FQGNSA. Deletions cut 5 bases from V and 3 bases from J, with 14 bases between. The CDR3 is 14 residues long. CDR3 sequence (DNA): TGTGCCAGCAGCCTACTAGTGGGAAACTACGAGCAGTACTTC. Translated, it gives CASSLLVGNYEQYF.

The chain has TRBV5-4 and TRBJ2-2, with TRBD2 matching 9 bases. This CDR3 has 16 amino acids. Germline V gene data show CDR1 as SGHNT and CDR2 as YYREEE (reference sequence). With 4 bases clipped from V and 2 bases from J, the junction kept 6 bases outside the gene matches. The CDR3 sequence: CASSLGTSKNTGELFF. The CDR3, as DNA: TGTGCCAGCAGCCTCGGGACTAGCAAAAACACCGGGGAGCTGTTTTTT.

CDR3 protein: CAALNRTSGGRYEQYF. CDR3 nucleotides: TGTGCAGCTTTAAATAGGACTAGCGGGGGCCGGTACGAGCAGTACTTC. This chain joins TRBV25-1 and TRBJ2-7, with TRBD2 matching 13 bases. This CDR3 contains 16 residues. CDR1 is MGHDK and CDR2 is SYGVNS in the germline V gene.

J is TRBJ2-5 and V is TRBV11-3, with D hard to call. The V end was cut by 2 bases, the J end by 5 bases, with 12 bases between. Germline loops: CDR1 SGHNT, CDR2 YENEEA. This CDR3 spans 14 amino acids. CDR3 nucleotides: TGTGCCAGCAGCTTAAGTTTGGAGTCGGAGACCCAGTACTTC. Its protein is CASSLSLESETQYF.

The rearrangement links TRBV19 to TRBJ1-1; the D gene is possibly TRBD1 (5 bases). The CDR3 loop spans 15 amino acids. V gave up 3 bases and J gave up 0 bases, with 11 bases separating them. Germline CDR1 and CDR2: LNHDA and SQIVND (reference sequence). Here the CDR3 DNA reads TGTGCCAGTAGTATTAGGGGCGGCATGAACACTGAAGCTTTCTTT. It codes for CASSIRGGMNTEAFF. The entire variable domain, with the rest obtained from reference TRBV19 and TRBJ1-1, is as follows: DGGITQSPKYLFRKEGQNVTLSCEQNLNHDAMYWYRQDPGQGLRLIYYSQIVNDFQKGDIAEGYSVSREKKESFPLTVTSAQKNPTAFYLCASSIRGGMNTEAFFGQGTRLTVV.

The V and J genes are TRBV6-5 and TRBJ2-2, with 9 bases lining up with TRBD2. The CDR3 consists of 15 residues. The V segment lost 8 bases and the J segment 2 bases; nucleotides outside the gene matches: 6. From germline, CDR1 is MNHEY and CDR2 SVGAGI. CDR3 DNA sequence: TGTGCCAGCCAGGGACTAGCAGCTAACACCGGGGAGCTGTTTTTT. It specifies CASQGLAANTGELFF.

The rearrangement uses TRBV6-1 and TRBJ1-2; D may be TRBD1 (5 bases). CDR3 size: 14 residues. Germline CDR1 and CDR2: MNHNS and SASEGT. Trimming removed 3 bases at V and 6 bases at J, with 14 bases between. CDR3 region: CASSDGGEGDGYTF. CDR3 nucleotides: TGTGCCAGCAGTGACGGCGGGGAAGGGGATGGCTACACCTTC.